One sample yielded the 27 T cell receptor beta chains listed below, sequenced in a study of cytomegalovirus exposure and HLA in healthy donors. Primers for the PCR totalled 60 Vbeta and 13 Jbeta. The data were produced by immunoSEQ multiplex PCR, yet TCRdb's version contains in-frame clones alone and is incomplete. The profile shows some 120,000 clones, approximately 68% of them singletons. The specimen was PBMCs. All receptors derive from a man younger than 40 in good health and CMV-seropositive.

The chain joins TRBV28 to TRBJ2-7; TRBD1 aligns across 7 bases. CDR1 MDHEN and CDR2 SYDVKM come from the germline V gene. J was trimmed by 6 bases and V by 7 bases; bases with no gene match: 9. The CDR3 has 13 amino acids. DNA for the CDR3: TGTGCCAGCACCTCCGGGACAGTGGTCGAGCAGTACTTC. It codes for CASTSGTVVEQYF.

The rearrangement joins TRBV27 to TRBJ2-7; 10 nucleotides line up with TRBD1. This CDR3 region has 15 residues. Germline CDR1 is MNHEY and CDR2 is SMNVEV (reference sequence). The junction had 11 bases not matched to a gene; V was cut back by 8 bases and J by 4 bases. CDR3 in DNA: TGTGCCAGCCGTGTGCTGGGACAGGGGCAGTACGAGCAGTACTTC. The encoded protein is CASRVLGQGQYEQYF.

This chain connects TRBV7-6 to TRBJ2-1; 16 bases are a match to TRBD2. V was clipped by 0 bases and J by 4 bases; unmatched bases: 6. Per germline, CDR1 SGHVS and CDR2 FNYEAQ. The CDR3 is 19 amino acids. CDR3: CASSLAPGLAGGRYNEQFF. CDR3 bases: TGTGCCAGCAGCTTAGCTCCGGGACTAGCGGGAGGGAGATACAATGAGCAGTTCTTC.

V usage is TRBV30 and J usage is TRBJ1-2; D is undetermined. Germline-derived CDR1 and CDR2 are GTSNPN and SVGIG (reference sequence). The CDR3 length is 11 residues. The CDR3 protein is CGRSGRGGYTF. In DNA form, the CDR3 reads TGTGGTCGATCTGGACGAGGGGGCTACACCTTC.

The chain couples TRBV5-1 to TRBJ2-3; the match to TRBD2 covers 13 bases. The CDR3 runs 17 residues. The germline V gene has CDR1 SGHRS and CDR2 YFSETQ. Losses at the gene ends were 0 bases for V and 2 bases for J; bases not matched to a gene: 3. The CDR3 coding sequence is TGCGCCAGCAGCTTGGAGGGACTAGCGGGATACACAGATACGCAGTATTTT. Its translation is CASSLEGLAGYTDTQYF.

This chain connects TRBV6-7 to TRBJ2-1; TRBD1 is a possible D gene (5 bases). TRBV6-7 is treated as an ORF (open reading frame) with a function not yet certain. CDR3 size: 18 residues. Trimming shortened V by 5 bases and J by 3 bases, and 23 bases separated the two germline ends. In DNA form, the CDR3 reads TGTGCCAGCAGTAAAGGCCCCTCAGACAGTACCCTCTACAATGAGCAGTTCTTC. It specifies CASSKGPSDSTLYNEQFF.

This clone came up a few times. This chain uses TRBV2 with TRBJ1-5; D remains ambiguous. Germline lookup yields CDR1 SNHLY and CDR2 FYNNEI. Deletions cut 4 bases from V and 1 base from J, with 8 bases between. This CDR3 has 14 amino acids. The CDR3 is CASSGGLSNQPQHF. The CDR3 DNA follows: TGTGCCAGCAGTGGAGGCCTGAGCAATCAGCCCCAGCATTTT.

V gene TRBV7-2 combines with J gene TRBJ2-3; D gene uncertain. Germline V lookup: CDR1 SGHTA, CDR2 FQGNSA. The CDR3 totals 12 residues. Trimming removed 4 bases at V and 6 bases at J, with 8 bases between. The CDR3 spells CASSSSQDTQYF. The CDR3 coding sequence is TGTGCCAGCAGCTCCTCTCAGGATACGCAGTATTTT.

The chain links TRBV9 to TRBJ1-4; D is uncertain. Trimming left V 3 bases short and J 3 bases short, with 15 bases between. Germline V gene lookup returns CDR1 SGDLS and CDR2 YYNGEE. The CDR3 length is 16 residues. In DNA, the CDR3 is TGTGCCAGCAGCGCCACGGCCCGGAGTTCTAATGAAAAACTGTTTTTT. It translates to CASSATARSSNEKLFF. The full variable domain, with the rest looked up from reference TRBV9 and TRBJ1-4, is DSGVTQTPKHLITATGQRVTLRCSPRSGDLSVYWYQQSLDQGLQFLIQYYNGEERAKGNILERFSAQQFPDLHSELNLSSLELGDSALYFCASSATARSSNEKLFFGSGTQLSVL.

A few counts support this clone. The V call is TRBV27, the J call TRBJ1-2; D might be TRBD1 (5 bases). Per germline, CDR1 MNHEY and CDR2 SMNVEV (reference sequence). The CDR3 contains 14 residues. Trimming left V 3 bases short and J 6 bases short, with 14 bases between. CDR3 coding DNA: TGTGCCAGCAGTTTTCGGCTGGGGCAGGATGGCTACACCTTC. This gives the protein CASSFRLGQDGYTF.

The table lists this clone with a count of one. The rearrangement links TRBV9 to TRBJ2-3; 7 bases are shared with TRBD2. The CDR3 length is 20 residues. V trimming: 0 bases; J trimming: 1 base; junction bases outside the gene matches: 17. Germline V gives CDR1 SGDLS, CDR2 YYNGEE. CDR3 nucleotide sequence: TGTGCCAGCAGCGTAGCTCCCCGGGGATGGGGGAGGGATGGCACAGATACGCAGTATTTT. Encoded protein: CASSVAPRGWGRDGTDTQYF.

The rearrangement links TRBV28 to TRBJ1-1, with TRBD1 identical over 9 bases. V was pared by 3 bases and J by 1 base, with 6 bases of the junction left unmatched. The CDR3 runs 16 residues. Germline values: CDR1 MDHEN, CDR2 SYDVKM. The CDR3 is CASSFALTGGNTEAFF. CDR3 in DNA: TGTGCCAGCAGTTTCGCTTTGACAGGGGGGAACACTGAAGCTTTCTTT.

The V and J genes are TRBV4-1 and TRBJ2-5, with D possibly matching TRBD2 (6 bases). The CDR3 is 14 amino acids. Per germline, CDR1 MGHRA and CDR2 YSYEKL. V was shortened by 4 bases and J by 5 bases, with 14 bases between the two germline ends. CDR3 residues: CASSRRRVRETQYF. In DNA form, the CDR3 reads TGCGCCAGCAGCCGCAGGAGGGTCCGGGAGACCCAGTACTTC.

The rearrangement uses TRBV30 and TRBJ1-3; no clear D gene. Germline assignment: CDR1 GTSNPN and CDR2 SVGIG (reference sequence). CDR3 length: 12 amino acids. V was pared by 1 base and J by 4 bases, with 5 bases between. The CDR3 spells CAWSARGNTIYF. CDR3 nucleotides: TGTGCCTGGAGTGCTAGGGGAAACACCATATATTTT. Full variable domain (outside the CDR3, taken from reference TRBV30 and TRBJ1-3): SQTIHQWPATLVQPVGSPLSLECTVEGTSNPNLYWYRQAAGRGLQLLFYSVGIGQISSEVPQNLSASRPQDRQFILSSKKLLLSDSGFYLCAWSARGNTIYFGEGSWLTVV.

This clone was counted between two and nine times. This chain connects TRBV5-1 to TRBJ2-1, with TRBD2 matching over 7 bases. Germline values: CDR1 SGHRS, CDR2 YFSETQ. The junction had 10 bases not matched to a gene; V was cut back by 4 bases and J by 0 bases. This CDR3 region has 17 residues. The CDR3 sequence is CASSIHLRESSYNEQFF. The CDR3 DNA reads TGCGCCAGCAGCATCCACCTGCGGGAGAGCTCCTACAATGAGCAGTTCTTC.

In DNA form, the CDR3 reads TGTGCCAGCAGCGGACAGGTATACTCTGGAAACACCATATATTTT. Translation: CASSGQVYSGNTIYF. The chain recombines TRBV7-2 with TRBJ1-3; 7 bases map to TRBD1. Germline loops: CDR1 SGHTA, CDR2 FQGNSA. This CDR3 spans 15 amino acids. The V gene end was trimmed by 5 bases and the J gene end by 0 bases; junction bases not matched to a gene: 4.

DNA for the CDR3: TGTGCCAGCATACTAGAGGAAGGGACCGGGGAGCTGTTTTTT. It encodes CASILEEGTGELFF. V is TRBV2 and J is TRBJ2-2; tentatively, D is TRBD2 (5 bases). Germline-derived CDR1 and CDR2 are SNHLY and FYNNEI. The CDR3 runs 14 residues. The ends were cut back, 7 bases at V and 5 bases at J, with 14 bases in the middle.

The rearrangement uses TRBV27 and TRBJ2-2; D possibly corresponds to TRBD2 (5 bases). V was cut by 6 bases and J by 6 bases, with 26 bases left in between. The CDR3 loop spans 18 amino acids. The germline V gene has CDR1 MNHEY and CDR2 SMNVEV (reference sequence). The CDR3 protein is CASSLLRAYGPGSGELFF. The CDR3 DNA is TGTGCCAGCAGCCTTCTTAGGGCTTACGGGCCGGGGTCCGGGGAGCTGTTTTTT.

The chain recombines TRBV10-3 with TRBJ2-3; 7 bases line up with TRBD1. J gave up 5 bases and V 7 bases, and 3 bases lay outside the gene matches. Germline V gene sequence: CDR1 ENHRY, CDR2 SYGVKD. The CDR3 spans 12 residues. CDR3 sequence (DNA): TGTGCCATCACCAGGGACAGAGATACGCAGTATTTT. Translation: CAITRDRDTQYF.

The V call is TRBV2, the J call TRBJ2-5, with TRBD1 matching over 8 bases. The assigned J gene may be wrong: the sequence end matches TRBJ2-7 better. This CDR3 region has 15 residues. Germline V gene lookup returns CDR1 SNHLY and CDR2 FYNNEI. Written as DNA, the CDR3 is TGTGCCAGCAGTGAAATCGGACAGGGCGTTTACGAGCAGTACTTC. Translating it yields CASSEIGQGVYEQYF.

As regards this clone: The identical CDR3 is also encoded by other nucleotide sequences in the sample. In nucleotides, the CDR3 is TGTGCCACCAGCAGAGCGGGAGGGCCCTACGAGCAGTACTTC. It translates to CATSRAGGPYEQYF. V gene TRBV15 combines with J gene TRBJ2-7; TRBD2 matches at 8 bases. Germline lookup yields CDR1 LNHNV and CDR2 YYDKDF (reference sequence). The CDR3 runs to 14 residues. V gave up 1 base and J gave up 2 bases; unmatched junction bases: 1. Drawing the rest from reference TRBV15 and TRBJ2-7, the complete variable domain is DAMVIQNPRYQVTQFGKPVTLSCSQTLNHNVMYWYQQKSSQAPKLLFHYYDKDFNNEADTPDNFQSRRPNTSFCFLDIRSPGLGDTAMYLCATSRAGGPYEQYFGPGTRLTVT.

V gene TRBV5-1 combines with J gene TRBJ2-3, with 7 bases fitting TRBD2. The CDR3 has 14 residues. CDR1 is SGHRS, CDR2 YFSETQ, per germline. After removal of 1 base from V and 4 bases from J, the junction contained 3 bases not matched to a gene. The DNA of the CDR3 is TGCGCCAGCAGCTTGTCGGGAGGCCCAGATACGCAGTATTTT. As protein: CASSLSGGPDTQYF.

The chain employs TRBV5-1 and TRBJ2-7, with 11 bases fitting TRBD2. The germline V gene has CDR1 SGHRS and CDR2 YFSETQ. The CDR3 runs to 15 residues. Trimming at V came to 3 bases and at J to 2 bases, leaving 4 bases not matched to a gene. The CDR3 reads CASSWGLAETYEQYF. In DNA form, the CDR3 reads TGCGCCAGCAGCTGGGGACTAGCGGAGACCTACGAGCAGTACTTC.

This clone was picked up one time. This chain links TRBV27 with TRBJ2-7; 12 bases agree with TRBD2. Germline trimming cut 4 bases from V and 5 bases from J; bases unmatched to any gene: 3. Germline CDR1 is MNHEY and CDR2 is SMNVEV (reference sequence). The CDR3 consists of 14 residues. The DNA for the CDR3 is TGTGCCAGCAGTTCTAGACTAGCGGGAGACGAGCAGTACTTC. It codes for CASSSRLAGDEQYF.

The chain employs TRBV15 and TRBJ1-5; TRBD1 might be the D (6 bases). Germline V gene sequence: CDR1 LNHNV, CDR2 YYDKDF (reference sequence). CDR3 size: 16 residues. Between the trimmed V and J ends, which lost 4 bases and 6 bases, there was a span of 19 bases. DNA of the CDR3: TGTGCCACCAGCACCACCCCACCCCCCAGGGGTCAGCCCCAGCATTTT. Its protein is CATSTTPPPRGQPQHF.

This rearrangement joins TRBV27 to TRBJ2-1, with 9 bases lining up with TRBD2. There are 16 residues in the CDR3. Germline V gives CDR1 MNHEY, CDR2 SMNVEV (reference sequence). V trimming: 0 bases; J trimming: 4 bases; junction bases outside the gene matches: 4. This CDR3 is CASSLSIGLAYNEQFF. The CDR3 DNA sequence: TGTGCCAGCAGTTTATCGATAGGACTAGCGTACAATGAGCAGTTCTTC.

The chain links TRBV7-9 to TRBJ2-2; TRBD1 agrees at 9 bases. With V trimmed by 5 bases and J by 7 bases, 14 bases remained unmatched. CDR3 size: 17 residues. Germline CDR1 SEHNR, CDR2 FQNEAQ (reference sequence). The CDR3 DNA is TGTGCCAGCAGCCGATCGGGACAGGGACCCATTGGCGGGGAGCTGTTTTTT. Its protein product is CASSRSGQGPIGGELFF.